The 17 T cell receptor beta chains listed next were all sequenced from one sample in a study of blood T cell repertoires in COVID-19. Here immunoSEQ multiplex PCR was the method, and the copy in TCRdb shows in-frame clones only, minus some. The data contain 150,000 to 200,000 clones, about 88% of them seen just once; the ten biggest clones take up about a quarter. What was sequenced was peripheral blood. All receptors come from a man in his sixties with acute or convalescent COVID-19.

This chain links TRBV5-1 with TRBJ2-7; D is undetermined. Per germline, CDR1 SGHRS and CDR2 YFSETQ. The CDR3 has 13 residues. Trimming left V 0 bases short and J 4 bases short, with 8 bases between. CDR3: CASSLDLGYEQYF. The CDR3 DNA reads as TGCGCCAGCAGCTTGGACCTCGGTTACGAGCAGTACTTC.

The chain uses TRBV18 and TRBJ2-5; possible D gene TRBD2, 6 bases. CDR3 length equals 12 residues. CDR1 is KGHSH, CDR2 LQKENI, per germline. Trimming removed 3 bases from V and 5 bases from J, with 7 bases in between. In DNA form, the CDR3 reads TGTGCCAGCTCACCCCGGGGGGAGACCCAGTACTTC. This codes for CASSPRGETQYF.

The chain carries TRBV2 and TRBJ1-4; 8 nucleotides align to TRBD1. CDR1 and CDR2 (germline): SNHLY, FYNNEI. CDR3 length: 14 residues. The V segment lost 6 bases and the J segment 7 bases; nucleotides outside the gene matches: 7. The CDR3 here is CASRDRVGVEKLFF. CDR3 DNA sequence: TGTGCCAGCAGGGACAGGGTTGGGGTTGAAAAACTGTTTTTT.

This CDR3 reads CASSLPDSTMGQYF. The CDR3, as DNA: TGTGCCAGCAGCTTACCGGACTCTACCATGGGGCAGTATTTT. The chain joins TRBV7-9 to TRBJ2-3, with a tentative D call TRBD2 (5 bases). The ends were cut back, 2 bases at V and 11 bases at J, with 17 bases in the middle. This CDR3 has 14 amino acids. Germline CDR1 is SEHNR and CDR2 is FQNEAQ (reference sequence).

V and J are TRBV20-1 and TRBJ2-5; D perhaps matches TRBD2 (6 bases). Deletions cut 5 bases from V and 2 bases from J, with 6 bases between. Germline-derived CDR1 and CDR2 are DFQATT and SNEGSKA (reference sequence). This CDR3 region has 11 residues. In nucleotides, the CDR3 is TGCAGTGCTGGGACTCAAGAGACCCAGTACTTC. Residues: CSAGTQETQYF.

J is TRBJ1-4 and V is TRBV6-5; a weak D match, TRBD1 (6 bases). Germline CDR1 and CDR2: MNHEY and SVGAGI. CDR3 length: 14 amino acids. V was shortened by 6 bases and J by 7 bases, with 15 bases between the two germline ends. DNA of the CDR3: TGTGCCAGCAGGGGGGGGCCTGGGGCTGAAAAACTGTTTTTT. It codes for CASRGGPGAEKLFF.

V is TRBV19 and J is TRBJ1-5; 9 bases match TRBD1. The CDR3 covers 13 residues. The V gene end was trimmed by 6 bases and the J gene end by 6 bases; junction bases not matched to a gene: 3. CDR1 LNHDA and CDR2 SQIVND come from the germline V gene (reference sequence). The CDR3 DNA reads TGTGCCAGTAGGGACAGGGGTATTCAGCCCCAGCATTTT. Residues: CASRDRGIQPQHF.

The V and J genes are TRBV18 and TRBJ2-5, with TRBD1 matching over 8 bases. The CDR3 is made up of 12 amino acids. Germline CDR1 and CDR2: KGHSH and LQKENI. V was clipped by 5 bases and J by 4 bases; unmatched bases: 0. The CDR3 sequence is CASSGQGETQYF. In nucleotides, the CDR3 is TGTGCCAGCTCAGGACAGGGAGAGACCCAGTACTTC.

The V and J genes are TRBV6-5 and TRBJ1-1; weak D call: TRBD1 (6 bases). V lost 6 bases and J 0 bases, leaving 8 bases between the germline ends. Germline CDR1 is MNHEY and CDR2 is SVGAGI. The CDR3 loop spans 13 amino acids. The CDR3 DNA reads TGTGCCAGCAGGGGGACACTGAACACTGAAGCTTTCTTT. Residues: CASRGTLNTEAFF.

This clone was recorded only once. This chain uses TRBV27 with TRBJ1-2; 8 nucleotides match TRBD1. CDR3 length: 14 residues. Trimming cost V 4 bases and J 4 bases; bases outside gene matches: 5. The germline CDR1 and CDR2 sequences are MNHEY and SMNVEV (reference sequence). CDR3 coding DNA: TGTGCCAGCAGTTCCAGGGGGCTCGTCTATGGCTACACCTTC. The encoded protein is CASSSRGLVYGYTF.

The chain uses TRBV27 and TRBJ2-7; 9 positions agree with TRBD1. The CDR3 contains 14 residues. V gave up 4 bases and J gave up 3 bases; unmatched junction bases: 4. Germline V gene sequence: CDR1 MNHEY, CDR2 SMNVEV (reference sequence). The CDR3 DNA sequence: TGTGCCAGCAGTTCGGGACAGGGAAGCTACGAGCAGTACTTC. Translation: CASSSGQGSYEQYF.

CDR3 amino acids: CASSLVRGVLETQYF. In nucleotides, the CDR3 is TGTGCCAGCAGCTTAGTCAGGGGTGTATTGGAGACCCAGTACTTC. The chain recombines TRBV7-2 with TRBJ2-5; possible D gene TRBD1, 6 bases. This CDR3 contains 15 residues. V shed 1 base and J shed 5 bases, with 14 bases lying between them. The germline V gene has CDR1 SGHTA and CDR2 FQGNSA.

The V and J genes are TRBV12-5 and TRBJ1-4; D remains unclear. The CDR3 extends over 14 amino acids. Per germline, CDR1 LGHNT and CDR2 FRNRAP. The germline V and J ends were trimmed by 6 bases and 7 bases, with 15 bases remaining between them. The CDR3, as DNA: TGTGCTAGTGGCCGGGGAGGCATCGCTGAAAAACTGTTTTTT. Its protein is CASGRGGIAEKLFF.

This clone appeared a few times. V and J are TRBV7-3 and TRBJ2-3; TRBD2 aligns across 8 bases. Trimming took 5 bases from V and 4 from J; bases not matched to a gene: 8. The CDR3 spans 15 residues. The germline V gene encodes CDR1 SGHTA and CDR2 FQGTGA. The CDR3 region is CASSNSPGGADTQYF. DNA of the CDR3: TGTGCCAGCAGCAACTCCCCGGGGGGGGCAGATACGCAGTATTTT.

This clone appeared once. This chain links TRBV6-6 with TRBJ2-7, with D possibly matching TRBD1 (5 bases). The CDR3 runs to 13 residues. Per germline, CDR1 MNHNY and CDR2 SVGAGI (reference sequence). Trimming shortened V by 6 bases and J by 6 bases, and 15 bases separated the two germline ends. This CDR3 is CASSEVERGEQYV. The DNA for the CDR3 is TGTGCCAGCAGCGAGGTTGAAAGGGGCGAGCAGTACGTC.

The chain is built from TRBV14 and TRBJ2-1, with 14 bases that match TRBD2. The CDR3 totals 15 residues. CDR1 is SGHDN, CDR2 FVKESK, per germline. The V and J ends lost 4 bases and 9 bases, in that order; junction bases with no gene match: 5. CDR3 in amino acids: CASSPGLAGAGEQFF. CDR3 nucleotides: TGTGCCAGCAGCCCGGGACTAGCGGGAGCTGGTGAGCAGTTCTTC.

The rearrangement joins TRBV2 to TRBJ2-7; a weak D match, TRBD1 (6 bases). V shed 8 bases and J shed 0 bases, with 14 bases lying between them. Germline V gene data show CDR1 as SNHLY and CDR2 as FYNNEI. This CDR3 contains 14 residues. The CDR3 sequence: CASWYGDTSYEQYF. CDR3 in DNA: TGTGCCAGCTGGTACGGGGACACCTCCTACGAGCAGTACTTC. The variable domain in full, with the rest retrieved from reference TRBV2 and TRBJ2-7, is EPEVTQTPSHQVTQMGQEVILRCVPISNHLYFYWYRQILGQKVEFLVSFYNNEISEKSEIFDDQFSVERPDGSNFTLKIRSTKLEDSAMYFCASWYGDTSYEQYFGPGTRLTVT.